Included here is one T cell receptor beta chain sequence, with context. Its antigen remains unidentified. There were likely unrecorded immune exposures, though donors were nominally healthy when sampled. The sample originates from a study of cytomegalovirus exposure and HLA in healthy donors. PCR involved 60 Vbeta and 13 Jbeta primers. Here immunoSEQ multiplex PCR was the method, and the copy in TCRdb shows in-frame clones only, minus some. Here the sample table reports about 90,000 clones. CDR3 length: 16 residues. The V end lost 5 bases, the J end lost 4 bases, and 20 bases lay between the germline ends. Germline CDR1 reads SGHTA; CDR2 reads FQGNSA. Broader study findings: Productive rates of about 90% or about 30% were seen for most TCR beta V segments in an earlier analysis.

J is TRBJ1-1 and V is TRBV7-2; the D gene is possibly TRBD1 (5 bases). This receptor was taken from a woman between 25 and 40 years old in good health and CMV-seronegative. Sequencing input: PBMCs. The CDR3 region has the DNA TGTGCCAGCAGCGCAAGCGGGGGGGAGAAGGGCACTGAAGCTTTCTTT. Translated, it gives CASSASGGEKGTEAFF.